What follows are 15 T cell receptor beta chains derived from one specimen sequenced in a study of blood T cells in healthy people across ages. The authors ran a second PCR of about 6 to 11 cycles using a sample-barcoded 5' primer and a J-beta primer mix. TCRdb processed the 5' RACE reads anew with MiXCR; each CDR3 protein has one entry. The data hold more than 900,000 distinct CDR3 sequences, with about 23% observed a single time. The data also belong to a second study, concerning T cells of mothers and their children.

Sequenced material: blood. All receptors come from a girl aged 2 to 10 in good health.

This clonotype was picked up a small number of times. This chain connects TRBV5-1 to TRBJ1-1; TRBD1 might be the D (5 bases). The germline V gene has CDR1 SGHRS and CDR2 YFSETQ. V lost 6 bases, J lost 1 base, and 10 bases lay in between. The CDR3 length is 13 residues. CDR3 region: CASTEGRNTEAFF. As DNA, the CDR3 is TGCGCCAGCACGGAGGGACGGAACACTGAAGCTTTCTTT. Full variable domain (rest looked up from reference TRBV5-1 and TRBJ1-1): KAGVTQTPRYLIKTRGQQVTLSCSPISGHRSVSWYQQTPGQGLQFLFEYFSETQRNKGNFPGRFSGRQFSNSRSEMNVSTLELGDSALYLCASTEGRNTEAFFGQGTRLTVV.

V usage is TRBV2 and J usage is TRBJ2-2, with a possible D match to TRBD2 (6 bases). The germline gives CDR1 SNHLY, CDR2 FYNNEI. V lost 9 bases and J lost 0, with 11 bases in between. The CDR3 sequence is 14 residues long. The CDR3 DNA is TGTGCCAGTGTCCGGGACTCGAACACCGGGGAGCTGTTTTTT. Its translation is CASVRDSNTGELFF.

V is TRBV7-9 and J is TRBJ1-1; 10 nucleotides align to TRBD1. Germline values: CDR1 SEHNR, CDR2 FQNEAQ (reference sequence). V gave up 5 bases and J gave up 6 bases; unmatched junction bases: 9. The length of the CDR3 is 15 residues. The CDR3 region has the DNA TGTGCCAGCAGCCCGAGGGACAGGGGAAACGCTGAAGCTTTCTTT. It translates to CASSPRDRGNAEAFF.

This clonotype was observed a few times. The chain employs TRBV4-1 and TRBJ2-1; 10 bases are shared with TRBD2. The CDR3 spans 16 residues. CDR1 and CDR2 from the germline V gene are MGHRA and YSYEKL. Germline trimming cut 5 bases from V and 8 bases from J; bases unmatched to any gene: 12. DNA for the CDR3: TGCGCCAGCAGCGCCCTCGGGCTAGCGGGAGTAGATGAGCAGTTCTTC. Encoded protein: CASSALGLAGVDEQFF.

This clonotype came up many times. This chain joins TRBV20-1 and TRBJ2-5; D is perhaps TRBD2 (6 bases). The CDR3 is made up of 15 amino acids. The V end lost 2 bases, the J end lost 1 base, and 14 bases lay between the germline ends. Per the germline V gene, CDR1 is DFQATT and CDR2 is SNEGSKA (reference sequence). The CDR3 sequence is CSARRDSSGQETQYF. CDR3 sequence (DNA): TGCAGTGCTAGACGGGACTCTAGTGGCCAAGAGACCCAGTACTTC.

Points on this clonotype: Germline is not matched at one junction end, which may reflect a read error. The genes are TRBV4-1 and TRBJ2-7, with D unresolved. The V gene's germline CDR1 is MGHRA and CDR2 YSYEKL. This CDR3 region has 16 residues. CDR3 sequence reads: CASNQDSAFGFYEQYF. The CDR3 DNA reads TGCGCCAGCAACCAAGATTCGGCCTTTGGGTTTTACGAGCAGTACTTC.

The chain has TRBV7-2 and TRBJ2-5; D may be TRBD2 (5 bases). The J call may be incorrect, as the DNA end agrees better with TRBJ2-7. The germline CDR1 and CDR2 sequences are SGHTA and FQGNSA. The CDR3 loop spans 14 amino acids. The CDR3, as DNA: TGTGCCAGCAGCTTTTTCGGAGGTCCGTACGAGCAGTACTTC. This sequence encodes CASSFFGGPYEQYF.

This clonotype occurred a few times. The chain recombines TRBV10-3 with TRBJ2-3; D is undetermined. Germline lookup yields CDR1 ENHRY and CDR2 SYGVKD. The CDR3 is made up of 16 amino acids. The ends were cut back, 8 bases at V and 2 bases at J, with 20 bases in the middle. This chain's CDR3 is CAIGNKLTVDTDTQYF. CDR3 nucleotide sequence: TGTGCCATCGGGAACAAGCTCACTGTTGACACAGATACGCAGTATTTT.

This clonotype has more than one count but fewer than ten. V gene TRBV6-2 or TRBV6-3 combines with J gene TRBJ1-1; the match to TRBD1 covers 9 bases. The length of the CDR3 is 12 residues. J was trimmed by 3 bases and V by 10 bases; bases with no gene match: 3. CDR1 is MNHEY and CDR2 is SVGEGT in the germline V gene. CDR3 coding DNA: TGTGCCACCACAGGGGGCTACACTGAAGCTTTCTTT. Translated: CATTGGYTEAFF.

This rearrangement joins TRBV20-1 to TRBJ1-1, with D uncertain. The V end lost 3 bases, the J end lost 8 bases, and 13 bases lay between the germline ends. Germline V gene sequence: CDR1 DFQATT, CDR2 SNEGSKA (reference sequence). The CDR3 covers 12 residues. CDR3 DNA sequence: TGCAGTGCTAGGGAAGGGAGTCCCGAAGCTTTCTTT. It codes for CSAREGSPEAFF.

The V and J genes are TRBV6-6 and TRBJ1-4; D is unclear. This CDR3 has 15 residues. The V and J ends lost 5 bases and 7 bases respectively, with 17 bases between them. The germline V gene encodes CDR1 MNHNY and CDR2 SVGAGI (reference sequence). The CDR3 protein is CASSGELLPAEKLFF. CDR3 coding DNA: TGTGCCAGCAGTGGGGAATTACTCCCTGCTGAAAAACTGTTTTTT.

The genes are TRBV5-1 and TRBJ2-1, with D unclear. This CDR3 spans 16 amino acids. V lost 0 bases, J lost 0 bases, and 10 bases lay in between. CDR1 and CDR2 from the germline V gene are SGHRS and YFSETQ. For the CDR3, the DNA is TGCGCCAGCAGCTTGGCCAATTCAGACTCCTACAATGAGCAGTTCTTC. The encoded protein is CASSLANSDSYNEQFF.

This clonotype was picked up a small number of times. The CDR3 coding sequence is TGTGCCAGCAGCTTAGGTCCCCCCGGGACAATCATGACCTCTGGGGCCAACGTCCTGACTTTC. Residues: CASSLGPPGTIMTSGANVLTF. The chain carries TRBV11-3 and TRBJ2-6, with a weak D call TRBD1 (6 bases). V shed 1 base and J shed 0 bases, with 22 bases lying between them. The CDR3 runs to 21 residues. In germline, CDR1 is SGHNT, CDR2 YENEEA.

This clonotype turned up a few times. The rearrangement joins TRBV4-3 to TRBJ1-4, with D unresolved. The CDR3 spans 12 residues. The V end lost 5 bases, the J end lost 13 bases, and 14 bases lay between the germline ends. In germline, CDR1 is LGHNA, CDR2 YSLEER. Here the CDR3 reads CASSGPGSPLFF. The CDR3 nucleotides read TGCGCCAGCAGCGGCCCGGGGAGTCCACTGTTTTTT.

This clonotype was seen more than once but under ten times. The chain recombines TRBV5-4 with TRBJ2-1, with 7 positions matching TRBD2. The junction had 11 bases not matched to a gene; V was cut back by 5 bases and J by 15 bases. The germline V gene has CDR1 SGHNT and CDR2 YYREEE (reference sequence). The CDR3 totals 12 residues. The CDR3 region has the DNA TGTGCCAGCAGGGGAGGGGACGATAAACCGTTCTTC. Protein product: CASRGGDDKPFF.